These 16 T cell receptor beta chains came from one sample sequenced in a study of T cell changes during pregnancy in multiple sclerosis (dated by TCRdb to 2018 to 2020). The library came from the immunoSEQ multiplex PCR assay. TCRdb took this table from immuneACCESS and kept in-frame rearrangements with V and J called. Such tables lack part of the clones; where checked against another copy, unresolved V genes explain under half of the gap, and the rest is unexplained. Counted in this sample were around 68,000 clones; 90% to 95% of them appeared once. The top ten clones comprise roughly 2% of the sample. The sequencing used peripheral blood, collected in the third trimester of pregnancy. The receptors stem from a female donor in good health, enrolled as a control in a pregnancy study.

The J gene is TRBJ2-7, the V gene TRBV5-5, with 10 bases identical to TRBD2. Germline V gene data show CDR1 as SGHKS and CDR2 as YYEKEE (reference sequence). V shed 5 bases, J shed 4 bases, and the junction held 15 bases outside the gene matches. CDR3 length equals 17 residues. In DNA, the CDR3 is TGTGCCAGCAGACGGACTAGCGGAAGCACTTCCTCTTACGAGCAGTACTTC. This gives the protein CASRRTSGSTSSYEQYF.

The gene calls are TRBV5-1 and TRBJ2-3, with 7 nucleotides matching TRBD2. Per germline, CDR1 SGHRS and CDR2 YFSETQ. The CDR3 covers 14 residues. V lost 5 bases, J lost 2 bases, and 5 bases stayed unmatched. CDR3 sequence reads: CASRISGPTDTQYF. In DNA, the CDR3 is TGCGCCAGCAGGATTAGCGGGCCCACAGATACGCAGTATTTT. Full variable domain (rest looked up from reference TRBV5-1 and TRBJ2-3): KAGVTQTPRYLIKTRGQQVTLSCSPISGHRSVSWYQQTPGQGLQFLFEYFSETQRNKGNFPGRFSGRQFSNSRSEMNVSTLELGDSALYLCASRISGPTDTQYFGPGTRLTVL.

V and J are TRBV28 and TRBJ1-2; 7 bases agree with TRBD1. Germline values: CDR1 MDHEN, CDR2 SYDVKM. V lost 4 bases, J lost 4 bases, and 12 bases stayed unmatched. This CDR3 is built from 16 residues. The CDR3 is CASSWGTGVKTYGYTF. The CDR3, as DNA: TGTGCCAGCAGTTGGGGCACAGGGGTAAAGACCTATGGCTACACCTTC.

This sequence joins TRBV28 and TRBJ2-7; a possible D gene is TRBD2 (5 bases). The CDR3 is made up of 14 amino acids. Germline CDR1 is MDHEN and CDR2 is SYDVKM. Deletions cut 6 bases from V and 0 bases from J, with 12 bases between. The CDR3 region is CASRNRGSSYEQYF. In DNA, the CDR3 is TGTGCCAGCAGGAACCGGGGAAGCTCCTACGAGCAGTACTTC. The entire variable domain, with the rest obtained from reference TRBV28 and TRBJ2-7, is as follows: DVKVTQSSRYLVKRTGEKVFLECVQDMDHENMFWYRQDPGLGLRLIYFSYDVKMKEKGDIPEGYSVSREKKERFSLILESASTNQTSMYLCASRNRGSSYEQYFGPGTRLTVT.

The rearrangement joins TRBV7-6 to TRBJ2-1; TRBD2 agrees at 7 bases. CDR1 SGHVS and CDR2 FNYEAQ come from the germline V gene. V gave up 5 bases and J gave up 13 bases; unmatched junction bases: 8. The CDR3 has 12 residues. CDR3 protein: CASSATSGGQFF. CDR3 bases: TGTGCCAGCAGCGCAACCTCGGGGGGACAGTTCTTC.

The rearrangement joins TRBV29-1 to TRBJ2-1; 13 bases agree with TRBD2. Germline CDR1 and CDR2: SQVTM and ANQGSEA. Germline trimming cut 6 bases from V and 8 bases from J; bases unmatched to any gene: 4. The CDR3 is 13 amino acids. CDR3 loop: CSVPGTSGDEQFF. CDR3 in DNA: TGCAGCGTCCCGGGGACTAGCGGGGATGAGCAGTTCTTC.

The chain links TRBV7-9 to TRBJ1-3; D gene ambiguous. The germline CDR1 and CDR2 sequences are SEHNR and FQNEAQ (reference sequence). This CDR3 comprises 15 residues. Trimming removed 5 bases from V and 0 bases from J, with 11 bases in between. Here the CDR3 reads CASSPYSSSGNTIYF. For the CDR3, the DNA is TGTGCCAGCAGCCCTTATAGCTCCTCTGGAAACACCATATATTTT. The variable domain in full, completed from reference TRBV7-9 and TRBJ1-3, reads DTGVSQNPRHKITKRGQNVTFRCDPISEHNRLYWYRQTLGQGPEFLTYFQNEAQLEKSRLLSDRFSAERPKGSFSTLEIQRTEQGDSAMYLCASSPYSSSGNTIYFGEGSWLTVV.

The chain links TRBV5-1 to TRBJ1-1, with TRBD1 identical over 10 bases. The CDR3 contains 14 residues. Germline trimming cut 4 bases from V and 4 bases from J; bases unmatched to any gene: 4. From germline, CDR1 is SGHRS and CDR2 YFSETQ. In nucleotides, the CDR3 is TGCGCCAGCAGCGACAGGGGGCAGGTCACTGAAGCTTTCTTT. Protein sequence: CASSDRGQVTEAFF.

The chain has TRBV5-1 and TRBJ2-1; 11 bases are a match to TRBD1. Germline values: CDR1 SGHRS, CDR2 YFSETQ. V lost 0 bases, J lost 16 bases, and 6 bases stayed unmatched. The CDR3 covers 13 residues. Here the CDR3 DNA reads TGCGCCAGCAGCTTGGCCCGGGACAGGGGGTCTTTCTTC. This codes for CASSLARDRGSFF.

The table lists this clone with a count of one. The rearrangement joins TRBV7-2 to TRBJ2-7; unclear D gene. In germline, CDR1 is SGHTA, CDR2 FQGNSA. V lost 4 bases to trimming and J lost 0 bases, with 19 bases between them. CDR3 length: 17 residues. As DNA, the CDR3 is TGTGCCAGCAGCTCCTCCTATGACTCTCTCCACTCCTACGAGCAGTACTTC. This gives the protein CASSSSYDSLHSYEQYF.

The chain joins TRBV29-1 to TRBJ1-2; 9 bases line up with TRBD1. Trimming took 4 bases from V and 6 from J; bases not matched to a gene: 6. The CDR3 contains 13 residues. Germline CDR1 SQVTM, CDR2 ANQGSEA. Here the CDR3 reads CSVGDREKDGYTF. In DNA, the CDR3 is TGCAGCGTTGGGGACAGGGAAAAGGATGGCTACACCTTC.

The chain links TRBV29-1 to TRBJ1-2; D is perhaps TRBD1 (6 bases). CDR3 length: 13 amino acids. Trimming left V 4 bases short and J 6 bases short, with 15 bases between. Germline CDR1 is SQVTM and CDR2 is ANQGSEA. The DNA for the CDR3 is TGCAGCGTTGCCAACAGGGAAACGGATGGCTACACCTTC. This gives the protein CSVANRETDGYTF. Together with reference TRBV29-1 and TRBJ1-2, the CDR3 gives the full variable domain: SAVISQKPSRDICQRGTSLTIQCQVDSQVTMMFWYRQQPGQSLTLIATANQGSEATYESGFVIDKFPISRPNLTFSTLTVSNMSPEDSSIYLCSVANRETDGYTFGSGTRLTVV.

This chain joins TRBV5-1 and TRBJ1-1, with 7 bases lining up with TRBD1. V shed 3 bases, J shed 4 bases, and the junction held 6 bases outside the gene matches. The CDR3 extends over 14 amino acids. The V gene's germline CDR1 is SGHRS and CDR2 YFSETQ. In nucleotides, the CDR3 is TGCGCCAGCAGCTGGAAACAGGGGAGCACTGAAGCTTTCTTT. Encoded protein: CASSWKQGSTEAFF. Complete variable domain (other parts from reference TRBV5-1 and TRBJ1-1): KAGVTQTPRYLIKTRGQQVTLSCSPISGHRSVSWYQQTPGQGLQFLFEYFSETQRNKGNFPGRFSGRQFSNSRSEMNVSTLELGDSALYLCASSWKQGSTEAFFGQGTRLTVV.

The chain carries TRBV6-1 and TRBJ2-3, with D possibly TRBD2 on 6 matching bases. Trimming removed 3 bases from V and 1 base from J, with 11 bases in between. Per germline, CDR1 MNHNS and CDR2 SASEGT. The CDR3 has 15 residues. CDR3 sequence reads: CASSETRRGTDTQYF. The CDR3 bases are TGTGCCAGCAGTGAGACTAGGCGGGGCACAGATACGCAGTATTTT.

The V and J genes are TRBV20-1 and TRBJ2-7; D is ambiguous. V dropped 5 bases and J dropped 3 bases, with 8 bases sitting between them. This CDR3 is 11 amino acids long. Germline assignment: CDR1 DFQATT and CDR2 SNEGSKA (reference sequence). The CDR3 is CSAWARYEQYF. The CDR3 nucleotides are TGCAGTGCTTGGGCTCGCTACGAGCAGTACTTC.

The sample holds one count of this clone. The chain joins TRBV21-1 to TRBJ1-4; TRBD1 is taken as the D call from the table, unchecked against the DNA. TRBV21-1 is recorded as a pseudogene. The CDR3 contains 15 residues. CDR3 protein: CAITQRTVLKEKLFF. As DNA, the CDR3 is TGTGCCATCACACAACGGACAGTTTTAAAGGAAAAACTGTTTTTT.